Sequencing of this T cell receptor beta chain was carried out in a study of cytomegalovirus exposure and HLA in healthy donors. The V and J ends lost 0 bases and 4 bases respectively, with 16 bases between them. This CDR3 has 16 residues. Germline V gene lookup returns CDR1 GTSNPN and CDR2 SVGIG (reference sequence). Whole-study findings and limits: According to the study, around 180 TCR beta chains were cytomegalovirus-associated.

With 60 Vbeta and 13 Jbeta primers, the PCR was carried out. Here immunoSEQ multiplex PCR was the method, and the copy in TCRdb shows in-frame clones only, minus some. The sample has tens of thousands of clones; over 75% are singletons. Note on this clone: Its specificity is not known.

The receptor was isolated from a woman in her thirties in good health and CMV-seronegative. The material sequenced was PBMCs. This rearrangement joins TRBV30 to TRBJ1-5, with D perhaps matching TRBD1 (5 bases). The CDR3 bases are TGTGCCTGGAGTGTAGGTTGGTTGGGGACTAATCAGCCCCAGCATTTT. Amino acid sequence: CAWSVGWLGTNQPQHF. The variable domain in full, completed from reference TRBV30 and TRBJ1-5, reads SQTIHQWPATLVQPVGSPLSLECTVEGTSNPNLYWYRQAAGRGLQLLFYSVGIGQISSEVPQNLSASRPQDRQFILSSKKLLLSDSGFYLCAWSVGWLGTNQPQHFGDGTRLSIL.